A single sample gave rise to the 18 T cell receptor beta chains below, sequenced in a study of CD4 T cells in relation to SARS-CoV-2 and coronaviruses. Generated by immunoSEQ multiplex PCR, the TCRdb table keeps only in-frame clones and is missing some. Among about 64,000 clones listed, about 94% were seen once. CD4+ T cells from unexposed donors were obtained before the COVID-19 pandemic (2011-2018). What was sequenced was naive CD4+ T cells from PBMCs. Documented subset: naive CD4+ T cells isolated by negative enrichment. The source is a human donor in good health.

This clone was seen once. The rearrangement links TRBV2 to TRBJ2-2; perhaps TRBD2 as D (5 bases). V was trimmed by 6 bases and J by 4 bases, leaving 12 bases between them. Germline-derived CDR1 and CDR2 are SNHLY and FYNNEI. CDR3 length: 14 amino acids. CDR3 in amino acids: CASRQSGGTGELFF. In DNA, the CDR3 is TGTGCCAGCAGACAGAGTGGAGGCACCGGGGAGCTGTTTTTT. Together with reference TRBV2 and TRBJ2-2, the CDR3 gives the full variable domain: EPEVTQTPSHQVTQMGQEVILRCVPISNHLYFYWYRQILGQKVEFLVSFYNNEISEKSEIFDDQFSVERPDGSNFTLKIRSTKLEDSAMYFCASRQSGGTGELFFGEGSRLTVL.

The chain carries TRBV5-1 and TRBJ2-3, with TRBD1 identical over 8 bases. V was pared by 4 bases and J by 1 base, with 14 bases of the junction left unmatched. This CDR3 comprises 18 residues. Looked up from germline, CDR1 is SGHRS and CDR2 is YFSETQ. CDR3 bases: TGCGCCAGCAGCCGGGGCAGGGGGCGATTCAGTGGCACAGATACGCAGTATTTT. Its translation: CASSRGRGRFSGTDTQYF.

The chain links TRBV6-1 to TRBJ2-1, with 7 bases fitting TRBD2. From germline, CDR1 is MNHNS and CDR2 SASEGT. This CDR3 is built from 14 residues. Unmatched junction bases numbered 12, after V lost 8 bases and J lost 8 bases. CDR3 in amino acids: CASAGRPVVDEQFF. The CDR3 DNA sequence: TGTGCCAGCGCCGGGAGGCCGGTTGTAGATGAGCAGTTCTTC.

A remark on this clone: The same CDR3 arises from other DNA sequences in this sample as well. V usage is TRBV24-1 and J usage is TRBJ2-1, with a weak D call TRBD2 (5 bases). V shed 6 bases and J shed 10 bases, with 9 bases lying between them. The CDR3 length is 11 residues. Germline loops: CDR1 KGHDR, CDR2 SFDVKD. CDR3 protein: CATSRGNEQFF. The CDR3 coding sequence is TGTGCCACCAGTCGGGGTAACGAGCAGTTCTTC.

This chain uses TRBV7-3 with TRBJ2-7, with D unclear. Trimming cost V 5 bases and J 5 bases, with 13 bases left between them. CDR3 size: 13 residues. CDR1 SGHTA and CDR2 FQGTGA come from the germline V gene. As DNA, the CDR3 is TGTGCCAGCAGCATGACCCCTGGGCACGAGCAGTACTTC. Protein product: CASSMTPGHEQYF.

The chain employs TRBV21-1 and TRBJ2-1; TRBD2 is taken as the D call from the table, unchecked against the DNA. TRBV21-1 counts as a pseudogene. CDR3 length: 14 residues. CDR3: CASSSRYGVGEQFF. CDR3 coding DNA: TGTGCCAGCAGCAGCCGCTACGGGGTCGGAGAGCAGTTCTTC.

The chain uses TRBV27 and TRBJ1-2; no reliable D call. The CDR3 is made up of 13 amino acids. With 2 bases removed from V and 2 bases from J, the gap between germline ends came to 6 bases. CDR1 MNHEY and CDR2 SMNVEV come from the germline V gene (reference sequence). The CDR3 DNA sequence: TGTGCCAGCAGTTTAAACAGCAACTATGGCTACACCTTC. Translating gives CASSLNSNYGYTF.

The gene calls are TRBV6-5 and TRBJ1-6, with a tentative D call TRBD1 (6 bases). Between the trimmed V and J ends, which lost 0 bases and 8 bases, there was a span of 11 bases. Germline CDR1 MNHEY, CDR2 SVGAGI. The CDR3 is made up of 15 amino acids. CDR3 in DNA: TGTGCCAGCAGTTACTCGACCCCAGGGGATTCACCCCTCCACTTT. Its translation: CASSYSTPGDSPLHF.

This chain connects TRBV7-8 to TRBJ2-5, with 10 nucleotides matching TRBD2. With V trimmed by 0 bases and J by 4 bases, 8 bases remained unmatched. CDR1 SGHVS and CDR2 FQNEAQ come from the germline V gene. This CDR3 is built from 17 residues. CDR3: CASSLARLAGVSETQYF. DNA for the CDR3: TGTGCCAGCAGCTTAGCTAGGCTAGCGGGAGTATCAGAGACCCAGTACTTC.

The count of this clone is one. This chain joins TRBV6-5 and TRBJ1-2; D perhaps matches TRBD1 (5 bases). V dropped 0 bases and J dropped 5 bases, with 16 bases sitting between them. The CDR3 length is 16 residues. From germline, CDR1 is MNHEY and CDR2 SVGAGI. The DNA of the CDR3 is TGTGCCAGCAGTTACTCGACGGCAGGAGAGGGGTATGGCTACACCTTC. It translates to CASSYSTAGEGYGYTF.

The chain recombines TRBV28 with TRBJ1-3, with D perhaps matching TRBD1 (6 bases). Germline CDR1 MDHEN, CDR2 SYDVKM. Deletions cut 7 bases from V and 4 bases from J, with 17 bases between. This CDR3 comprises 15 residues. CDR3 in DNA: TGTGCCAGCACCCACCGGAGCACAGGGGGAAACACCATATATTTT. It is translated as CASTHRSTGGNTIYF.

The chain is built from TRBV7-9 and TRBJ1-2; D remains ambiguous. V dropped 5 bases and J dropped 4 bases, with 14 bases sitting between them. The germline V gene encodes CDR1 SEHNR and CDR2 FQNEAQ (reference sequence). There are 14 residues in the CDR3. The CDR3 loop reads CASSVFETSYGYTF. The CDR3 bases are TGTGCCAGCAGCGTGTTCGAGACCTCCTATGGCTACACCTTC.

This chain connects TRBV7-2 to TRBJ1-5, with D perhaps TRBD1 (6 bases). The CDR3 runs to 15 residues. The V end lost 7 bases, the J end lost 5 bases, and 18 bases lay between the germline ends. The germline gives CDR1 SGHTA, CDR2 FQGNSA. Here the CDR3 reads CASKRTGAADQPQHF. The CDR3 DNA reads as TGTGCCAGCAAACGGACGGGGGCGGCTGATCAGCCCCAGCATTTT.

The gene calls are TRBV30 and TRBJ2-3; D is unresolved. Germline V gene lookup returns CDR1 GTSNPN and CDR2 SVGIG (reference sequence). The CDR3 sequence is 12 residues long. V was cut by 2 bases and J by 3 bases, with 6 bases left in between. The CDR3, as DNA: TGTGCCTGGAGTCCTCATACAGATACGCAGTATTTT. Translated, it gives CAWSPHTDTQYF.

The V call is TRBV4-1, the J call TRBJ2-5; no reliable D call. The CDR3 contains 13 residues. Germline V CDR1 and CDR2: MGHRA, YSYEKL. V was cut by 4 bases and J by 2 bases, with 8 bases left in between. The CDR3 here is CASSLFIQETQYF. The CDR3 DNA reads as TGCGCCAGCAGCCTCTTTATACAAGAGACCCAGTACTTC.

The chain uses TRBV2 and TRBJ2-1; 7 bases are shared with TRBD1. The germline V gene encodes CDR1 SNHLY and CDR2 FYNNEI. V lost 7 bases, J lost 4 bases, and 7 bases stayed unmatched. This CDR3 has 14 residues. The CDR3 DNA follows: TGTGCCAGCAAGGGGGCGGAGCAATACAATGAGCAGTTCTTC. Its protein product is CASKGAEQYNEQFF.

V and J are TRBV2 and TRBJ1-2, with 9 bases matching TRBD1. This CDR3 has 15 residues. V trimming: 8 bases; J trimming: 0 bases; junction bases outside the gene matches: 7. Germline CDR1 and CDR2: SNHLY and FYNNEI. CDR3 DNA: TGTGCCAGCCTCAGGACAGGGGCAACTAACTATGGCTACACCTTC. Translating gives CASLRTGATNYGYTF.

The gene calls are TRBV3-1 (or the pseudogene TRBV3-2) and TRBJ1-1; 7 positions match TRBD1. The junction had 8 bases not matched to a gene; V was cut back by 0 bases and J by 10 bases. This CDR3 region has 14 residues. Germline V gene lookup returns CDR1 LGHDT and CDR2 YNNKEL (reference sequence). The chain's CDR3 is CASSQDLYRGRAFF. The CDR3 DNA sequence: TGTGCCAGCAGCCAAGATCTCTACAGGGGACGAGCTTTCTTT.